This TCR beta chain was sequenced for a study of PD-1 blockade in mismatch repair-deficient tumors. Regarding the study as a whole: Tumor-resident clones, often absent from pretreatment blood, expanded after pembrolizumab and then contracted.

The TCR-sequenced patients were a few responders to pembrolizumab. With respect to this clone: Its antigen remains unknown.

Sequenced by immunoSEQ multiplex PCR; TCRdb stores in-frame clones only, minus some. The sample lists 100,000 to 150,000 clones; around nine tenths were seen once. The CDR3 spans 14 residues. Germline CDR1 is LNHNV and CDR2 is YYDKDF (reference sequence). The V and J ends lost 5 bases and 5 bases respectively, with 13 bases between them. The starting material was peripheral blood, obtained just over 70 weeks after starting pembrolizumab. V gene TRBV15 combines with J gene TRBJ2-1; D is uncertain. This TCR was sampled from an adult with mismatch repair-deficient cancer. CDR3 nucleotide sequence: TGTGCCACCAGCCTTTCGACTGACGACAATGAGCAGTTCTTC. It codes for CATSLSTDDNEQFF.